The 16 T cell receptor beta chains given below trace back to one sample, sequenced in a study of CD8 T cells in Susac syndrome. cDNA came from about 0.51 to 1 ug RNA primed by random hexamers. In TCRdb, the immunoSEQ multiplex PCR reads were re-called with MiXCR into one record per CDR3 protein. The data show around 200,000 distinct CDR3 sequences, roughly 94% seen once. Sequenced material: CD4+ T cells from PBMCs. These receptors all come from a human donor with multiple sclerosis.

The chain recombines TRBV3-1 with TRBJ2-2; D perhaps matches TRBD1 (5 bases). V was shortened by 2 bases and J by 6 bases, with 16 bases between the two germline ends. The CDR3 consists of 16 residues. Germline CDR1 LGHDT, CDR2 YNNKEL (reference sequence). The CDR3 DNA reads TGTGCCAGCAGCCAATATCCAAGGGGCGCGTCCGGGGAGCTGTTTTTT. It encodes CASSQYPRGASGELFF.

V gene TRBV3-1 combines with J gene TRBJ1-2, with TRBD1 identical over 7 bases. The CDR3 runs 15 residues. V lost 4 bases to trimming and J lost 6 bases; unmatched junction nucleotides: 11. CDR1 is LGHDT, CDR2 YNNKEL, per germline (reference sequence). In DNA, the CDR3 is TGTGCCAGCAGCCTCTCCTATCGACAGGGAAATGGCTACACCTTC. Translation gives CASSLSYRQGNGYTF.

The chain uses TRBV29-1 and TRBJ2-1; the D gene could be TRBD1 or TRBD2 (5 bases each). Germline-derived CDR1 and CDR2 are SQVTM and ANQGSEA. V was pared by 6 bases and J by 9 bases, with 12 bases between. This CDR3 contains 11 residues. CDR3 DNA: TGCAGCGTGACCCTGAGGGGTGAGCAGTTCTTC. Translation: CSVTLRGEQFF.

V and J are TRBV9 and TRBJ1-5; maybe TRBD1 (5 bases). V lost 3 bases, J lost 5 bases, and 9 bases lay in between. The CDR3 is 13 residues long. Germline V gene data show CDR1 as SGDLS and CDR2 as YYNGEE. The DNA of the CDR3 is TGTGCCAGCAGCGCCGGACACGATCAGCCCCAGCATTTT. It yields the protein CASSAGHDQPQHF. Complete variable domain (other parts from reference TRBV9 and TRBJ1-5): DSGVTQTPKHLITATGQRVTLRCSPRSGDLSVYWYQQSLDQGLQFLIQYYNGEERAKGNILERFSAQQFPDLHSELNLSSLELGDSALYFCASSAGHDQPQHFGDGTRLSIL.

The chain recombines TRBV18 with TRBJ2-5; D possibly uses TRBD1 or TRBD2 (5 bases each). Trimming removed 9 bases at V and 2 bases at J, with 13 bases between. Germline-derived CDR1 and CDR2 are KGHSH and LQKENI. This CDR3 has 13 residues. DNA for the CDR3: TGTGCCAGTCGCCGAGGGGTTCAAGAGACCCAGTACTTC. Amino acids: CASRRGVQETQYF. Together with reference TRBV18 and TRBJ2-5, the CDR3 gives the full variable domain: NAGVMQNPRHLVRRRGQEARLRCSPMKGHSHVYWYRQLPEEGLKFMVYLQKENIIDESGMPKERFSAEFPKEGPSILRIQQVVRGDSAAYFCASRRGVQETQYFGPGTRLLVL.

The chain recombines TRBV3-1 with TRBJ1-4; a weak D match, TRBD1 (5 bases). Germline CDR1 is LGHDT and CDR2 is YNNKEL (reference sequence). Trimming took 1 base from V and 2 from J, leaving 5 bases between them. CDR3 size: 14 residues. As DNA, the CDR3 is TGTGCCAGCAGCCAAGCAGGGACTAATGAAAAACTGTTTTTT. Translation gives CASSQAGTNEKLFF.

This clonotype was recorded only once. J is TRBJ1-2 and V is TRBV12-3 or TRBV12-4; a possible D gene is TRBD1 (6 bases). V shed 3 bases and J shed 8 bases, with 10 bases lying between them. The CDR3 is made up of 12 amino acids. CDR3 loop: CASSFQGSGYTF. In DNA form, the CDR3 reads TGTGCCAGCAGTTTTCAGGGGAGCGGCTACACCTTC.

The chain links TRBV11-2 to TRBJ2-1; D not certain. CDR1 is SGHAT and CDR2 is FQNNGV in the germline V gene. V was clipped by 3 bases and J by 0 bases, with 15 bases between them. The CDR3 extends over 17 amino acids. CDR3 region: CASSFLPAGSSYNEQFF. The CDR3 DNA reads as TGTGCCAGCAGCTTCCTCCCGGCAGGCAGCTCCTACAATGAGCAGTTCTTC.

The rearrangement uses TRBV19 and TRBJ1-1; 10 nucleotides match TRBD1. Germline V gives CDR1 LNHDA, CDR2 SQIVND (reference sequence). The junction had 6 bases not matched to a gene; V was cut back by 9 bases and J by 2 bases. The CDR3 spans 14 residues. The DNA of the CDR3 is TGTGCCAGCTCCGGGACAGGGGTAAACACTGAAGCTTTCTTT. Translating it yields CASSGTGVNTEAFF.

This chain joins TRBV27 and TRBJ1-4; TRBD1 is a possible D gene (5 bases). The CDR3 is made up of 14 amino acids. The germline gives CDR1 MNHEY, CDR2 SMNVEV (reference sequence). V lost 7 bases and J lost 4, with 13 bases in between. The DNA of the CDR3 is TGTGCCAGCAAGAATGGCAGGGTTAATGAAAAACTGTTTTTT. Amino acids: CASKNGRVNEKLFF.

This chain joins TRBV5-4 and TRBJ1-6; D is uncertain. Trimming shortened V by 1 base and J by 8 bases, and 10 bases separated the two germline ends. The CDR3 contains 14 residues. CDR1 is SGHNT, CDR2 YYREEE, per germline (reference sequence). The CDR3 nucleotides are TGTGCCAGCAGCTTGAGCATTGCGGATTCACCCCTCCACTTT. Protein: CASSLSIADSPLHF.

This clonotype was observed once. CDR3 in DNA: TGTGCCAGTAGTACGGGGCCACGGACTATGAACACTGAAGCTTTCTTT. Translation gives CASSTGPRTMNTEAFF. This rearrangement joins TRBV19 to TRBJ1-1, with D possibly TRBD1 on 5 matching bases. V shed 4 bases and J shed 0 bases, with 15 bases lying between them. The CDR3 covers 16 residues. In germline, CDR1 is LNHDA, CDR2 SQIVND (reference sequence).

The chain has TRBV15 and TRBJ1-2; D might be TRBD1 (5 bases). The V and J ends lost 0 bases and 3 bases respectively, with 14 bases between them. CDR1 and CDR2 (germline): LNHNV, YYDKDF (reference sequence). The CDR3 contains 16 residues. CDR3 nucleotides: TGTGCCACCAGCAGAGACCGGGGGAGGGACGACTATGGCTACACCTTC. This translates into CATSRDRGRDDYGYTF. Filled out from reference TRBV15 and TRBJ1-2, the complete variable domain reads DAMVIQNPRYQVTQFGKPVTLSCSQTLNHNVMYWYQQKSSQAPKLLFHYYDKDFNNEADTPDNFQSRRPNTSFCFLDIRSPGLGDTAMYLCATSRDRGRDDYGYTFGSGTRLTVV.

The chain is built from TRBV29-1 and TRBJ1-4; 9 bases line up with TRBD1. CDR1 is SQVTM, CDR2 ANQGSEA, per germline. J was trimmed by 6 bases and V by 7 bases; bases with no gene match: 15. The CDR3 totals 16 residues. CDR3 protein: CSASGNSGTGYEKLFF. The CDR3 bases are TGCAGCGCCTCGGGAAACTCCGGGACAGGGTATGAAAAACTGTTTTTT. The full variable domain, with the rest looked up from reference TRBV29-1 and TRBJ1-4, is SAVISQKPSRDICQRGTSLTIQCQVDSQVTMMFWYRQQPGQSLTLIATANQGSEATYESGFVIDKFPISRPNLTFSTLTVSNMSPEDSSIYLCSASGNSGTGYEKLFFGSGTQLSVL.

The CDR3 nucleotides are TGTGCCAGTAGCACAGGGTTACACAATGAAAAACTGTTTTTT. Translated, it gives CASSTGLHNEKLFF. V usage is TRBV19 and J usage is TRBJ1-4; D is possibly TRBD1 (6 bases). Germline CDR1 reads LNHDA; CDR2 reads SQIVND (reference sequence). The V end lost 6 bases, the J end lost 5 bases, and 13 bases lay between the germline ends. The CDR3 contains 14 residues. Filled out from reference TRBV19 and TRBJ1-4, the complete variable domain reads DGGITQSPKYLFRKEGQNVTLSCEQNLNHDAMYWYRQDPGQGLRLIYYSQIVNDFQKGDIAEGYSVSREKKESFPLTVTSAQKNPTAFYLCASSTGLHNEKLFFGSGTQLSVL.

This chain joins TRBV13 and TRBJ2-3; 10 bases fit TRBD2. The CDR3 totals 15 residues. Germline assignment: CDR1 PRHDT and CDR2 FYEKMQ (reference sequence). V trimming: 6 bases; J trimming: 3 bases; junction bases outside the gene matches: 6. The DNA of the CDR3 is TGTGCCAGCAGTGAGCGGGGGGGCCAAACAGATACGCAGTATTTT. This encodes CASSERGGQTDTQYF.